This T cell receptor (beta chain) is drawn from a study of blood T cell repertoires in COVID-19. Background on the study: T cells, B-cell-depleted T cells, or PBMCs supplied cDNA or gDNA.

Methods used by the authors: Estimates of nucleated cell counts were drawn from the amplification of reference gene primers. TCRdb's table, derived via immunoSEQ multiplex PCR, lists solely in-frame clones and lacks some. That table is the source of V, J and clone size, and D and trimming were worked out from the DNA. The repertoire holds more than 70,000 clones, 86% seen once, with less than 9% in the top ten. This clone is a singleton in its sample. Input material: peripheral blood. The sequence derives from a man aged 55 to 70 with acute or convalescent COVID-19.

This CDR3 reads CASSPRPNRGTNEKLFF. CDR3 nucleotide sequence: TGCGCCAGCAGCCCGCGACCTAACAGGGGTACCAATGAAAAACTGTTTTTT. The chain combines TRBV5-1 with TRBJ1-4; 7 bases are shared with TRBD1. CDR1 is SGHRS, CDR2 YFSETQ, per germline. This CDR3 comprises 17 residues. V was pared by 4 bases and J by 5 bases, with 14 bases of the junction left unmatched.